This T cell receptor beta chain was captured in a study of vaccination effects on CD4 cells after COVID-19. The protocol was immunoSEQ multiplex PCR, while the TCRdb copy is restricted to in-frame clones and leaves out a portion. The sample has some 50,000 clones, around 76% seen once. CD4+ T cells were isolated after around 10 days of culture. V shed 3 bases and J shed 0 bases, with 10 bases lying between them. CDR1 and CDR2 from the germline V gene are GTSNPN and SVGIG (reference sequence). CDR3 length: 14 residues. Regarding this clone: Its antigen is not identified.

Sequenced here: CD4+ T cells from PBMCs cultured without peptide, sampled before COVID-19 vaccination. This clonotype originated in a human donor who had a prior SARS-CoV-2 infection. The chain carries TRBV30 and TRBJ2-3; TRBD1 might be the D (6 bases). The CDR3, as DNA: TGTGCCTGGAGCCAGGGGACCAGCACAGATACGCAGTATTTT. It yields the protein CAWSQGTSTDTQYF.